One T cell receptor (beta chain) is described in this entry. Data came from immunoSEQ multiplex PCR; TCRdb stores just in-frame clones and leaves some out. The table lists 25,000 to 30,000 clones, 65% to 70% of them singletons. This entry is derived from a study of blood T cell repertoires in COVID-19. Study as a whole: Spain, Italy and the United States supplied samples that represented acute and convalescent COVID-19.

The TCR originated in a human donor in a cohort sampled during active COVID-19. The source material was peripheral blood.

CDR3 amino acids: CASSAWDRAEAFF. CDR3 nucleotide sequence: TGTGCCAGCAGTGCATGGGACAGGGCTGAAGCTTTCTTT. The chain employs TRBV2 and TRBJ1-1; 9 bases are a match to TRBD1. The J segment lost 6 bases and the V segment lost 4 bases, leaving 3 bases of the junction unmatched. In germline, CDR1 is SNHLY, CDR2 FYNNEI. This CDR3 is built from 13 residues.